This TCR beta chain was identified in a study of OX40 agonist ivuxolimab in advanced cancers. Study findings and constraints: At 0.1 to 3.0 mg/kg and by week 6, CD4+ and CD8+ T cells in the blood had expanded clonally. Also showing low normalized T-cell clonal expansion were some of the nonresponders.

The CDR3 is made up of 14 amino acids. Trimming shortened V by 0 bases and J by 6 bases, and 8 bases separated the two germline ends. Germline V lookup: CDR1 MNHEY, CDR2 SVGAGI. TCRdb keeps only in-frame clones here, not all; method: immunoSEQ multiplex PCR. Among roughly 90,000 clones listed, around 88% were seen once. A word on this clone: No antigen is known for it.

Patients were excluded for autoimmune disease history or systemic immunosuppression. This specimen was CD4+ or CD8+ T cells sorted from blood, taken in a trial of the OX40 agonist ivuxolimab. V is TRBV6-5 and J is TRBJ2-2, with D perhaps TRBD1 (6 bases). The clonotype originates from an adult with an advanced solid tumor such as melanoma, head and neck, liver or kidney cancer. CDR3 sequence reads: CASSYSGGAGELFF. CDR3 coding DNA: TGTGCCAGCAGTTACTCAGGGGGAGCCGGGGAGCTGTTTTTT.